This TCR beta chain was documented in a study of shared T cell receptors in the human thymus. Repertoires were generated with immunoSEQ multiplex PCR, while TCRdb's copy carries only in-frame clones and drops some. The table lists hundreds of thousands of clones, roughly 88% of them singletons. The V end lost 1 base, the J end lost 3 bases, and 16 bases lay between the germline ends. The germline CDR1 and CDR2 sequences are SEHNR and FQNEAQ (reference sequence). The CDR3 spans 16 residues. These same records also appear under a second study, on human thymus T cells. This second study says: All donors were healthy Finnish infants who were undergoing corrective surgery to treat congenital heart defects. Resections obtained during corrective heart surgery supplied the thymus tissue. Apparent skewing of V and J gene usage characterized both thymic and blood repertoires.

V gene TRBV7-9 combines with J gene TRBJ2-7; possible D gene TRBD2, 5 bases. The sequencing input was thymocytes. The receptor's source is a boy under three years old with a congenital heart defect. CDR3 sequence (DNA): TGTGCCAGCAGCTTAGTCAGAAGGGAGACGGACTACGAGCAGTACTTC. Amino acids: CASSLVRRETDYEQYF.